This T cell receptor beta chain was sequenced during a study of shared clonotypes between healthy human individuals. For the study at large: Researchers drew samples from a couple of women and a few men aged 18 to 49.

The trim removed 4 bases at V and 5 bases at J, leaving 5 bases unmatched. CDR1 SGHRS and CDR2 YFSETQ come from the germline V gene. CDR3 length: 15 residues. Recent vaccinations or acute infections were absent in the healthy HIV-negative adult donors. Samples left unsorted employed approximately 94 million PBMCs for genomic DNA. At a deep level, the assay was run. Here immunoSEQ multiplex PCR was the method, and the copy in TCRdb shows in-frame clones only, minus some. Here the sample spans about 520,000 clones, roughly 80% being singletons. Sequenced: PBMCs. This TCR was sampled from a woman aged 35 to 49 in good health. Some clones in this sample may be carry-over from other donors' samples. V is TRBV5-1 and J is TRBJ2-1; TRBD2 agrees at 11 bases. The CDR3 protein is CASSRGTSGDNEQFF. Written as DNA, the CDR3 is TGCGCCAGCAGCCGAGGGACTAGCGGTGACAATGAGCAGTTCTTC.